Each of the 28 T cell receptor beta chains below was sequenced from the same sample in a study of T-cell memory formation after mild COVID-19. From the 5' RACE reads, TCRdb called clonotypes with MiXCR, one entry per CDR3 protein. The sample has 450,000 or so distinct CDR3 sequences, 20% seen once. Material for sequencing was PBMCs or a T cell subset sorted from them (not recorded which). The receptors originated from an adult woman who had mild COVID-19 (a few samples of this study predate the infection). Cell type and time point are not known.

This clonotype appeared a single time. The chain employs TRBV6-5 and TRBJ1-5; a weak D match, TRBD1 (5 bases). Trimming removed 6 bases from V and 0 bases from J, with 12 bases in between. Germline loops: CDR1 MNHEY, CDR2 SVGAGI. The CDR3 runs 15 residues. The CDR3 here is CASRVQGHSNQPQHF. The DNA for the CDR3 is TGTGCCAGCAGGGTGCAGGGCCATAGCAATCAGCCCCAGCATTTT.

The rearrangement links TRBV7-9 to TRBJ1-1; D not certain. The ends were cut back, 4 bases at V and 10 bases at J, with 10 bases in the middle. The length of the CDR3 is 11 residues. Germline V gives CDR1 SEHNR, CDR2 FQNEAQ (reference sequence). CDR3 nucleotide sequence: TGTGCCAGCAGCTCGGGTCATGGAGCTTTCTTT. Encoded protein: CASSSGHGAFF.

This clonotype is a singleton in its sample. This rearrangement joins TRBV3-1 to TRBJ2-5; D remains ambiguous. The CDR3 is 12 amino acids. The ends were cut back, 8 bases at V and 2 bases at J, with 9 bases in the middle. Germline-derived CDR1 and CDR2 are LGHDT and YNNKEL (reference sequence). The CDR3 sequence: CASRVRQETQYF. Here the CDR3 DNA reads TGTGCCAGCCGTGTGCGGCAAGAGACCCAGTACTTC.

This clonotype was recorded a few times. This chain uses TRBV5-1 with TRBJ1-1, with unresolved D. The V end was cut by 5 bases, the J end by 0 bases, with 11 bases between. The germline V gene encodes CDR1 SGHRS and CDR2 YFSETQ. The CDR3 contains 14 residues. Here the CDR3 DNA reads TGCGCCAGCAGAGCGGAGATGTTGAACACTGAAGCTTTCTTT. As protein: CASRAEMLNTEAFF.

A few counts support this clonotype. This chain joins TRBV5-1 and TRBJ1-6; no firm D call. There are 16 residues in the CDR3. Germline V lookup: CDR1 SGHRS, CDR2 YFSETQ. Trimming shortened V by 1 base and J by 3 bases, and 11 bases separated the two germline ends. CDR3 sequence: CASSLIAAGYNSPLHF. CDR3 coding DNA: TGCGCCAGCAGCTTGATTGCGGCGGGCTATAATTCACCCCTCCACTTT.

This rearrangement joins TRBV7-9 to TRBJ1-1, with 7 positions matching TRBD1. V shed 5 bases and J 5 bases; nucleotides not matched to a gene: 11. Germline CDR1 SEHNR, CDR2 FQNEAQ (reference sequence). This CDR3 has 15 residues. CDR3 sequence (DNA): TGTGCCAGCAGCCCTCGACAGGGTCAGGGGACTGAAGCTTTCTTT. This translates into CASSPRQGQGTEAFF.

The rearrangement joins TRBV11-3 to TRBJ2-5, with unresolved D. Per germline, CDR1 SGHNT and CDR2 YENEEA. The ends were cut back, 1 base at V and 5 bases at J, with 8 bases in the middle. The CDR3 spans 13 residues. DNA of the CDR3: TGTGCCAGCAGCTTAGCTAGGCGGGAGACCCAGTACTTC. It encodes CASSLARRETQYF. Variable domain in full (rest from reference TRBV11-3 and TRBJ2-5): EAGVVQSPRYKIIEKKQPVAFWCNPISGHNTLYWYLQNLGQGPELLIRYENEEAVDDSQLPKDRFSAERLKGVDSTLKIQPAELGDSAVYLCASSLARRETQYFGPGTRLLVL.

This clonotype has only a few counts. In nucleotides, the CDR3 is TGCGCCAGCAGCCAAGAGGGGGACGTTGCAGATACGCAGTATTTT. This gives the protein CASSQEGDVADTQYF. This chain joins TRBV4-1 and TRBJ2-3; D possibly uses TRBD1 or TRBD2 (5 bases each). The CDR3 sequence is 15 residues long. Germline V gives CDR1 MGHRA, CDR2 YSYEKL. The germline V and J ends were trimmed by 0 bases and 4 bases, with 11 bases remaining between them.

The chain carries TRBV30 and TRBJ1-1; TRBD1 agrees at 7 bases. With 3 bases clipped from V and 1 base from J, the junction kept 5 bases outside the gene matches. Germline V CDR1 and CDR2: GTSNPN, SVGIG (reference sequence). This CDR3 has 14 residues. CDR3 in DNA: TGTGCCTGGAGGGTAAGGGACAGGAACACTGAAGCTTTCTTT. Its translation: CAWRVRDRNTEAFF.

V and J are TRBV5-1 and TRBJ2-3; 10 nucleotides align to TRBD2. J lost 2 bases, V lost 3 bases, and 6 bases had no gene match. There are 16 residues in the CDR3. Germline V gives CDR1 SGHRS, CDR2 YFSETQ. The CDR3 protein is CASSSLTSGDTDTQYF. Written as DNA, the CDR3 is TGCGCCAGCAGCTCACTTACTAGCGGGGACACAGATACGCAGTATTTT.

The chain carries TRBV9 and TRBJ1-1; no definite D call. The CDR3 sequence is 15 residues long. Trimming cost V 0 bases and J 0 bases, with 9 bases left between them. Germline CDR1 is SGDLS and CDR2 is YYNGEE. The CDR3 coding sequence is TGTGCCAGCAGCGTAGATCCGGGGATGAACACTGAAGCTTTCTTT. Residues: CASSVDPGMNTEAFF.

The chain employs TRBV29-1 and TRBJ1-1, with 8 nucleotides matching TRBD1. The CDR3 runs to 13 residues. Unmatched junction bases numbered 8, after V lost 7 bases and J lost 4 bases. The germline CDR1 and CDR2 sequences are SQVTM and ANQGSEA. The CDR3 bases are TGCAGCGCCTCGACAGGGGTTTGCACTGAAGCTTTCTTT. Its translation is CSASTGVCTEAFF.

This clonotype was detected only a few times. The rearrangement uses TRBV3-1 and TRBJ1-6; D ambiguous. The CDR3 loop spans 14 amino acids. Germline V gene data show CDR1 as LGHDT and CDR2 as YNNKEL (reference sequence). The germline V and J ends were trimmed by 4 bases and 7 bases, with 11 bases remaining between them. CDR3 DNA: TGTGCCAGCAGCCCGCTTACAGCGAATTCACCCCTCCACTTT. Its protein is CASSPLTANSPLHF.

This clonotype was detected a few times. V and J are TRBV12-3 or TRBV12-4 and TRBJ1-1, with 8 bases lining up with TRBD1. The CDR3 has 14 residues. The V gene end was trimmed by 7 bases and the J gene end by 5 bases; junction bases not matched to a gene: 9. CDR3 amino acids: CASINRGRRTEAFF. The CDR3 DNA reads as TGTGCCAGCATTAACAGGGGGAGAAGGACTGAAGCTTTCTTT.

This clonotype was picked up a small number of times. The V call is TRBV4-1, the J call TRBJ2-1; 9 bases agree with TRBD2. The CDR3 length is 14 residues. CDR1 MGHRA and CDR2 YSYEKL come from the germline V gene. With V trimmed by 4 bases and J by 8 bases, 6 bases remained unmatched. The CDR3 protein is CASSPPGLAHEQFF. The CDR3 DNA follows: TGCGCCAGCAGCCCTCCCGGACTAGCGCATGAGCAGTTCTTC.

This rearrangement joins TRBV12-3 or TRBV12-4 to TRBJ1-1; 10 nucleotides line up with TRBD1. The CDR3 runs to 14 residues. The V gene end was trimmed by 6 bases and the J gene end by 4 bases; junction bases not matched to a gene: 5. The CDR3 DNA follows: TGTGCCAGCAGCCAACGGACAGGGGGCACTGAAGCTTTCTTT. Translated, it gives CASSQRTGGTEAFF.

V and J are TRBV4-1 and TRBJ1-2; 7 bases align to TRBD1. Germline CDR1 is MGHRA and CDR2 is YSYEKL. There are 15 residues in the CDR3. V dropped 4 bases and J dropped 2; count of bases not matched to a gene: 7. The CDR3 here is CASSLVGRGNYGYTF. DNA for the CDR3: TGCGCCAGCAGCCTGGTCGGCAGGGGGAACTATGGCTACACCTTC.

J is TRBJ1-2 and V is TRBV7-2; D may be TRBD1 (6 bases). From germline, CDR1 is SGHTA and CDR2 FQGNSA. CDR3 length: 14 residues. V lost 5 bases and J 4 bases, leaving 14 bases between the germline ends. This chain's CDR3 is CASSPRQVTYGYTF. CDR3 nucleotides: TGTGCCAGCAGCCCCCGACAGGTGACCTATGGCTACACCTTC.

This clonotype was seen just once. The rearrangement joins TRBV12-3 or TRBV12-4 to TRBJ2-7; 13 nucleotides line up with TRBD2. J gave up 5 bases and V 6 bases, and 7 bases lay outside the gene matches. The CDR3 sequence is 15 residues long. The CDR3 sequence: CASSRTSGSIHEQYF. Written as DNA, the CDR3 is TGTGCCAGCAGCCGGACTAGCGGGAGTATCCACGAGCAGTACTTC.

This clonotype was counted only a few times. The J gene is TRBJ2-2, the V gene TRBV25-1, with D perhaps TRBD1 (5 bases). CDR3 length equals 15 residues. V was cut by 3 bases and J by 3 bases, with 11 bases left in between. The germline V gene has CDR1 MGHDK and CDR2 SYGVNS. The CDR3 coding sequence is TGTGCCAGCAGTGAGTGGGGCTCGGACACCGGGGAGCTGTTTTTT. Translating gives CASSEWGSDTGELFF.

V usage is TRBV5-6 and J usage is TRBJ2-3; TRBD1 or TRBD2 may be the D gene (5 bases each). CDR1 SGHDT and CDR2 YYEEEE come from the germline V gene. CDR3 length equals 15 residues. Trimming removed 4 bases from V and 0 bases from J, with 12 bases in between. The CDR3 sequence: CASSLTGRSTDTQYF. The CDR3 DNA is TGTGCCAGCAGCCTTACGGGACGTAGCACAGATACGCAGTATTTT.

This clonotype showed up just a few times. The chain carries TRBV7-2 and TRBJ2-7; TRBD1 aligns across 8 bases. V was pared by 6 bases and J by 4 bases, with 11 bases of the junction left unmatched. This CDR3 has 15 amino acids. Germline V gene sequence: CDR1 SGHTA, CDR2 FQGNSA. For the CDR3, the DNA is TGTGCCAGCAGACCCGGACAGGGATTGTGGTACGAGCAGTACTTC. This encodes CASRPGQGLWYEQYF.

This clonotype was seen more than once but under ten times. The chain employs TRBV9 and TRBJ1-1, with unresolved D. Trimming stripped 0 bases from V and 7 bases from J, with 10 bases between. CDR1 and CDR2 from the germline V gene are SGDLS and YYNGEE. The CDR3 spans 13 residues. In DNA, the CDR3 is TGTGCCAGCAGCGTAGGGGTAAACGGTGAAGCTTTCTTT. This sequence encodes CASSVGVNGEAFF.

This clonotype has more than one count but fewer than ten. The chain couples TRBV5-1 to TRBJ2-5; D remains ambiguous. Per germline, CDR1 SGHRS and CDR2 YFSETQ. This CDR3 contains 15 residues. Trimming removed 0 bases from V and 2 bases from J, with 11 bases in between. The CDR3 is CASSLGAGNQETQYF. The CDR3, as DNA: TGCGCCAGCAGCTTGGGAGCAGGAAATCAAGAGACCCAGTACTTC.

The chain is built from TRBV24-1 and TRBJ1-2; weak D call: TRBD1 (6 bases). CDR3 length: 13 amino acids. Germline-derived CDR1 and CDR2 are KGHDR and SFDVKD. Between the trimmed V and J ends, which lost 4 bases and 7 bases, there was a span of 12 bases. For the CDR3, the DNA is TGTGCCACCAGTGACCCCGACAGGAGTGGCTACACCTTC. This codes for CATSDPDRSGYTF.

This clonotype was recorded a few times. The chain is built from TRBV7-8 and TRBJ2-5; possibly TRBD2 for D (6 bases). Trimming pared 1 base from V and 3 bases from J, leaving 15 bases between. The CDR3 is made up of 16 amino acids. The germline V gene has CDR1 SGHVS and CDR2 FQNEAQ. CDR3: CASSLGRVLPKETQYF. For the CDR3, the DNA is TGTGCCAGCAGCTTAGGGAGGGTCTTACCCAAAGAGACCCAGTACTTC. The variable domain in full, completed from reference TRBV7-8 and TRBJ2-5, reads GAGVSQSPRYKVAKRGQDVALRCDPISGHVSLFWYQQALGQGPEFLTYFQNEAQLDKSGLPSDRFFAERPEGSVSTLKIQRTQQEDSAVYLCASSLGRVLPKETQYFGPGTRLLVL.

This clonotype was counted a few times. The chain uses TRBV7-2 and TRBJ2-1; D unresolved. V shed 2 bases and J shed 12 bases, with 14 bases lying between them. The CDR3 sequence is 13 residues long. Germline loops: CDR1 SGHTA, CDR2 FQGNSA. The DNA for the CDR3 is TGTGCCAGCAGCTTACAAGTGGCGATGGGGCAGTTCTTC. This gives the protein CASSLQVAMGQFF.

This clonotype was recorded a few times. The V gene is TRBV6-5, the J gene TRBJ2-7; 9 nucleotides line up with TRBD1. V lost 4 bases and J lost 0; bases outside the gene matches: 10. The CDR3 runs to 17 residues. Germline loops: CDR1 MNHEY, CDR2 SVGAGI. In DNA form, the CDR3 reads TGTGCCAGCAGTTGGTCACCGCCGGGACAGGGCTCCTACGAGCAGTACTTC. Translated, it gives CASSWSPPGQGSYEQYF.